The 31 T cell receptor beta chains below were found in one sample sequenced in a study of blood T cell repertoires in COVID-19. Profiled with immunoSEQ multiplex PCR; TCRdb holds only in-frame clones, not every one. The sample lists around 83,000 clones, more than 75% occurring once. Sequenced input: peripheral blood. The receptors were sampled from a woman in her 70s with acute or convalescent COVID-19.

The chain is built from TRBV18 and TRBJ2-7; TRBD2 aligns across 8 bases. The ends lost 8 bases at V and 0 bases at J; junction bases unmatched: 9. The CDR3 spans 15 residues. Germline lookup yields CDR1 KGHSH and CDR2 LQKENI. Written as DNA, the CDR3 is TGTGCCAGCCGACAAGGAGCGGGGGACTCCTACGAGCAGTACGTC. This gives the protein CASRQGAGDSYEQYV.

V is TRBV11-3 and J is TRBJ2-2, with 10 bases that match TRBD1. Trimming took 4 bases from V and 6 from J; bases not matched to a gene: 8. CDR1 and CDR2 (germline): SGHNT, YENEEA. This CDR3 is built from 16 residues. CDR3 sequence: CASSSRQGASPGELFF. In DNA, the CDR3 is TGTGCCAGCAGCTCTAGACAGGGGGCCTCCCCCGGGGAGCTGTTTTTT.

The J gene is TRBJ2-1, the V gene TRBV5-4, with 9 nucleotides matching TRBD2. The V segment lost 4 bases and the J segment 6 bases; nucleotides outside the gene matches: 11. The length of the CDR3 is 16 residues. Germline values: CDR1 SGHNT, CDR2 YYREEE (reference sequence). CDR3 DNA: TGTGCCAGCAGCCCGCGGGCGGGGGGGCTATTCAATGAGCAGTTCTTC. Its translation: CASSPRAGGLFNEQFF.

The CDR3 DNA is TGTGCCAGTAGTACAAACCCAGCCCGGGGGACTCCCCAAGAGACCCAGTACTTC. It is translated as CASSTNPARGTPQETQYF. The chain links TRBV19 to TRBJ2-5; tentative D call: TRBD2 (6 bases). Germline CDR1 and CDR2: LNHDA and SQIVND (reference sequence). This CDR3 has 18 residues. V shed 4 bases and J shed 1 base, with 22 bases lying between them.

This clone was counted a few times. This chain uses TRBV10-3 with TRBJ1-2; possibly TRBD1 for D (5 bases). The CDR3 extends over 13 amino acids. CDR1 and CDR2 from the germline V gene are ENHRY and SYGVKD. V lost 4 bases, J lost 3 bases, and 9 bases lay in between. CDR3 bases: TGTGCCATCAGTGCTGACAGATACTATGGCTACACCTTC. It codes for CAISADRYYGYTF.

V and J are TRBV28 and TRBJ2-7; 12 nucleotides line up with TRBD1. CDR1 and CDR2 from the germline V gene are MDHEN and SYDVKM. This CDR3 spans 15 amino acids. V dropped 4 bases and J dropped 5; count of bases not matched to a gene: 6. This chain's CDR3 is CASSSTGTGGHEQYV. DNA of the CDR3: TGTGCCAGCAGTTCAACCGGGACAGGGGGCCACGAGCAGTACGTC.

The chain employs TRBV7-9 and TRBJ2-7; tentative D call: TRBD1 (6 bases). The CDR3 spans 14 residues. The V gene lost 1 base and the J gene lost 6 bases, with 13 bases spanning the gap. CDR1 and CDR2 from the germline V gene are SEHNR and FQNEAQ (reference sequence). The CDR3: CASSLDRVAVEQYV. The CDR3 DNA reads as TGTGCCAGCAGCTTAGACAGGGTGGCTGTCGAGCAGTACGTC.

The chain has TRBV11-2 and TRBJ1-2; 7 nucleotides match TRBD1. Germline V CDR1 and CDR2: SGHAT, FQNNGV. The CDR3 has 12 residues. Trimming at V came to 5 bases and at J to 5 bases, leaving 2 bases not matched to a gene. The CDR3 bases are TGTGCCAGCAGCCAGGGGGATTATGGCTACACCTTC. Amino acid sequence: CASSQGDYGYTF.

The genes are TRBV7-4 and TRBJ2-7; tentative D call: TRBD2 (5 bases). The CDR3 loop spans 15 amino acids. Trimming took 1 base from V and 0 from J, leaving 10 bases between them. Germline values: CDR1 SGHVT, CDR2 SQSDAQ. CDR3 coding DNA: TGTGCCAGCAGCTTAGGAGGGCGGAGCTCCTACGAGCAGTACGTC. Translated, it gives CASSLGGRSSYEQYV.

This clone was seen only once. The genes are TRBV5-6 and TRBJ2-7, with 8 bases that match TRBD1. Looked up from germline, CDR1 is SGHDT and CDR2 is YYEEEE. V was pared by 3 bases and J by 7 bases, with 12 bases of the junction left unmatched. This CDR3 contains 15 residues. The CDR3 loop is CASSSLDRESVEQYV. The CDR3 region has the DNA TGTGCCAGCAGCTCTTTGGACAGGGAGTCTGTTGAGCAGTACGTC.

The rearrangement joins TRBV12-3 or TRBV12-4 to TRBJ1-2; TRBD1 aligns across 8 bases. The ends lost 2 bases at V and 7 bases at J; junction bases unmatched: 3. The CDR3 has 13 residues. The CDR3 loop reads CASSLRTGFGYTF. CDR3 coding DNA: TGTGCCAGCAGTTTACGGACAGGGTTTGGCTACACCTTC.

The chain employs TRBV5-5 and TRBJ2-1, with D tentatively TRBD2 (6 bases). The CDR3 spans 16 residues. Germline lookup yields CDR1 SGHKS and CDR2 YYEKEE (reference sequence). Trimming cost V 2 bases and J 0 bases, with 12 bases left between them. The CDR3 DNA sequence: TGTGCCAGCAGCTTATTAGCGGCTAGCTCCTACAATGAGCAGTTCTTC. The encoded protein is CASSLLAASSYNEQFF.

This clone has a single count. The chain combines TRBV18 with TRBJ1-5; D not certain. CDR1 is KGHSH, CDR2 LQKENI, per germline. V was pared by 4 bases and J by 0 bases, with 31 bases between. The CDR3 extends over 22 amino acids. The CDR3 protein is CASSLPLYRSPRSLHSNQPQHF. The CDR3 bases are TGTGCCAGCTCACTACCCCTTTACAGATCTCCTCGCTCCCTACATAGCAATCAGCCCCAGCATTTT.

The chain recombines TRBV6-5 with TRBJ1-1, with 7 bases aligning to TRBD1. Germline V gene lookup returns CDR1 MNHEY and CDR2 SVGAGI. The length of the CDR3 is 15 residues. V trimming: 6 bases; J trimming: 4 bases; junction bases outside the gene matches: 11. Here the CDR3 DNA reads TGTGCCAGCAGATTCACGGAGGGGGCGGGCACTGAAGCTTTCTTT. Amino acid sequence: CASRFTEGAGTEAFF.

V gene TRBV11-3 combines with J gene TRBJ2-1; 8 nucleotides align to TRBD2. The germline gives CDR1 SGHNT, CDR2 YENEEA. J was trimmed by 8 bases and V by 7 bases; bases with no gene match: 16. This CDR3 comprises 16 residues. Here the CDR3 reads CASTIPVPGGTDEQFF. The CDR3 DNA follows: TGTGCCAGCACCATCCCGGTACCGGGAGGGACCGATGAGCAGTTCTTC.

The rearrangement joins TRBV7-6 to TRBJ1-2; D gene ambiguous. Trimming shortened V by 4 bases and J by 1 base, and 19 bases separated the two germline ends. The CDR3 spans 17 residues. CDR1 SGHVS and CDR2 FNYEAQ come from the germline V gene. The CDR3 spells CASSSLLSGYRNYGYTF. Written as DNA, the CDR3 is TGTGCCAGCAGCTCCTTGCTATCCGGGTACCGTAACTATGGCTACACCTTC. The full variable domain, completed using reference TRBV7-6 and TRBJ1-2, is GAGVSQSPRYKVTKRGQDVALRCDPISGHVSLYWYRQALGQGPEFLTYFNYEAQQDKSGLPNDRFSAERPEGSISTLTIQRTEQRDSAMYRCASSSLLSGYRNYGYTFGSGTRLTVV.

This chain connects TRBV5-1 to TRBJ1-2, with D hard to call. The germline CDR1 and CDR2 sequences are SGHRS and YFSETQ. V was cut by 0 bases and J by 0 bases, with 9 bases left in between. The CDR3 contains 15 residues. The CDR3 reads CASSLVSSANYGYTF. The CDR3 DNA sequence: TGCGCCAGCAGCTTGGTTTCCTCCGCTAACTATGGCTACACCTTC.

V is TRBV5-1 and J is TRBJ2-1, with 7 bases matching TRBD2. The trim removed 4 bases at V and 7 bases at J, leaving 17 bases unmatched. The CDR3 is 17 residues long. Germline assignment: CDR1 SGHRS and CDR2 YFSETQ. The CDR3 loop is CASSPQLGGGGKNEQFF. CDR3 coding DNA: TGCGCCAGCAGCCCGCAGCTTGGGGGGGGTGGCAAGAATGAGCAGTTCTTC.

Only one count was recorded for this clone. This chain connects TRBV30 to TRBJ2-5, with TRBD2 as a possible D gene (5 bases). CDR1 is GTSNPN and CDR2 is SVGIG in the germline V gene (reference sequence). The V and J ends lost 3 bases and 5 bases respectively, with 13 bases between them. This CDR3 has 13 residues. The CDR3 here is CAWSASGFETQYF. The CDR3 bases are TGTGCCTGGAGCGCAAGCGGTTTCGAGACCCAGTACTTC.

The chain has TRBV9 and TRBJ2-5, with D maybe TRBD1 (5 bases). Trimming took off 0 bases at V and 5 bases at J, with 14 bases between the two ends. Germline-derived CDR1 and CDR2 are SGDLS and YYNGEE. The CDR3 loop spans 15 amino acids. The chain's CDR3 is CASSVAGQNVETQYF. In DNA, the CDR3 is TGTGCCAGCAGCGTAGCCGGACAAAACGTGGAGACCCAGTACTTC. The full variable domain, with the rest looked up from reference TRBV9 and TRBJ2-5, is DSGVTQTPKHLITATGQRVTLRCSPRSGDLSVYWYQQSLDQGLQFLIQYYNGEERAKGNILERFSAQQFPDLHSELNLSSLELGDSALYFCASSVAGQNVETQYFGPGTRLLVL.

The CDR3 DNA follows: TGTGCCAGCAGCCCCCTTGGGAGCGGGGGGGCTCAAGAGACCCAGTACTTC. Protein: CASSPLGSGGAQETQYF. V usage is TRBV4-2 and J usage is TRBJ2-5, with 10 bases fitting TRBD2. Germline V gives CDR1 LGHNA, CDR2 YNFKEQ. V trimming: 4 bases; J trimming: 2 bases; junction bases outside the gene matches: 10. CDR3 length: 17 residues.

The CDR3 DNA sequence: TGTGCCAGCAGCCCCGGGACTAGCGCCCGGTCGGAGACCCAGTACTTC. Amino acid sequence: CASSPGTSARSETQYF. The V gene is TRBV11-3, the J gene TRBJ2-5; TRBD2 aligns across 10 bases. With V trimmed by 5 bases and J by 5 bases, 11 bases remained unmatched. The CDR3 runs 16 residues. CDR1 SGHNT and CDR2 YENEEA come from the germline V gene.

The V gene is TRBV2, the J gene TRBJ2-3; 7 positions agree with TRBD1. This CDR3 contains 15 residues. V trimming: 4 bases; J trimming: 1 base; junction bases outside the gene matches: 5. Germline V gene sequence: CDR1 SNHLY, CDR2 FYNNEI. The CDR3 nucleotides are TGTGCCAGCAGTGGACAGGGCCTCCGCACAGATACGCAGTATTTT. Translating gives CASSGQGLRTDTQYF.

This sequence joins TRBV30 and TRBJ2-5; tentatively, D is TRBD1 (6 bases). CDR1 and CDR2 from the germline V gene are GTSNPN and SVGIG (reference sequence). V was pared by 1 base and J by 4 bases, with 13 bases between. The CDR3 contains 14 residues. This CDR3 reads CAWSATGNPETQYF. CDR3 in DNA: TGTGCCTGGAGTGCAACAGGGAACCCAGAGACCCAGTACTTC.

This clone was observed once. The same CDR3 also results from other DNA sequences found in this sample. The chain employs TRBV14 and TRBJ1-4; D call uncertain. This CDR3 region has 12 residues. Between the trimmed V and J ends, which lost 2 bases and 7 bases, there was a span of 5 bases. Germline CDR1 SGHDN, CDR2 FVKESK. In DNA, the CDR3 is TGTGCCAGCAGCCAACGGTTTGAAAAACTGTTTTTT. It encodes CASSQRFEKLFF.

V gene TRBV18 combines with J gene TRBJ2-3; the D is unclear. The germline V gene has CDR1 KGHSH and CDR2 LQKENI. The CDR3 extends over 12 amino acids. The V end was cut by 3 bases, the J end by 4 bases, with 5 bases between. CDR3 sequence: CASSPAADTQYF. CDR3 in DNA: TGTGCCAGCTCACCGGCGGCAGATACGCAGTATTTT.

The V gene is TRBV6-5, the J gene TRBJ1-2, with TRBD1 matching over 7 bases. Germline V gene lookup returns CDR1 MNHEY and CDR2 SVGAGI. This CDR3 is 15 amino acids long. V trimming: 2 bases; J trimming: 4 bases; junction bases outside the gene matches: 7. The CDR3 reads CASSYAHRGFYGYTF. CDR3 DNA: TGTGCCAGCAGTTACGCGCACAGGGGTTTCTATGGCTACACCTTC.

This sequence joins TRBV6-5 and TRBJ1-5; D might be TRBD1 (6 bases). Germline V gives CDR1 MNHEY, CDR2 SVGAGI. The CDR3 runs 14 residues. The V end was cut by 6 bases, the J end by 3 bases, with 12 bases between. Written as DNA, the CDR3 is TGTGCCAGCAGCTCAGGGGTCCTCAATCAGCCCCAGCATTTT. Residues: CASSSGVLNQPQHF.

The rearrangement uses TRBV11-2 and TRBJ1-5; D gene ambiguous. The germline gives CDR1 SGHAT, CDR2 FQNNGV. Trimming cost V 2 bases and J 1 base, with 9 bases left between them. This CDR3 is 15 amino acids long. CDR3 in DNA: TGTGCCAGCAGCTTAACCGGGTTAAGCAATCAGCCCCAGCATTTT. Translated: CASSLTGLSNQPQHF. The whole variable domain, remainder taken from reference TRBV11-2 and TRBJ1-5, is EAGVAQSPRYKIIEKRQSVAFWCNPISGHATLYWYQQILGQGPKLLIQFQNNGVVDDSQLPKDRFSAERLKGVDSTLKIQPAKLEDSAVYLCASSLTGLSNQPQHFGDGTRLSIL.

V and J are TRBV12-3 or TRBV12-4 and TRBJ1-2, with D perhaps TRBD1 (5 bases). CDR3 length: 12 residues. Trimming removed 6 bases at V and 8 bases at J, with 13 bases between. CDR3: CASRGRGIGYTF. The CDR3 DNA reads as TGTGCCAGCAGGGGGCGGGGAATAGGCTACACCTTC.

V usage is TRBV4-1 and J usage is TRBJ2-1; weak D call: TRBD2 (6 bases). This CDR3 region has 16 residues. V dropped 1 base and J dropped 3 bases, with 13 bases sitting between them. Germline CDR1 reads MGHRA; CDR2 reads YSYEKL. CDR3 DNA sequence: TGCGCCAGCAGCCAAGCAGTTCGGGGGATCTACAATGAGCAGTTCTTC. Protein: CASSQAVRGIYNEQFF.